This TCR beta chain was identified during a study of shared clonotypes between healthy human individuals. Background on the study: There were three CD4 naive, three CD4 memory, two CD8 naive and one CD8 memory plates per donor. General study results and limits: In contrast to clonotypes shared by all four donors, non-shared clonotypes had lower generation probabilities. Larger estimated richness was generally seen in naive subsets than in memory subsets. A few donors held about 5% of naive CD4 clonotypes in common.

Turning to this clone: Its specificity is unknown.

Only in-frame clones appear in the TCRdb table, and some are missing; sequencing was by immunoSEQ multiplex PCR. Among about 2.1 million clones listed, just over 90% were seen once. V was shortened by 8 bases and J by 4 bases, with 14 bases between the two germline ends. The CDR3 runs 14 residues. CDR1 and CDR2 (germline): SEHNR, FQNEAQ (reference sequence). Selected positively for CCR7 and CD45RO-negative, naive CD8 cells excluded terminally differentiated effector memory CD45RA+ cells. The sequencing sample was made of naive CD8+ T cells from PBMCs. The rearrangement links TRBV7-9 to TRBJ1-4, with a tentative D call TRBD1 (5 bases). The TCR was taken from a man aged 18 to 35 in good health. Some clones in this sample may be carry-over from other donors' samples. CDR3 DNA sequence: TGTGCCAGCGCCCTGGGGGGGAGTAATGAAAAACTGTTTTTT. It specifies CASALGGSNEKLFF.